Sequencing of this TCR beta chain was carried out in a study of regulatory dendritic cells for organ transplantation. In the case of this clone: Antigen unknown.

General study points: Mature dendritic cells appeared to drive more memory CD8+ clonal expansion than regulatory ones. Among resting subsets, memory CD8+ cells contained the most alloreactive clonotypes.

TCRdb's table, derived via immunoSEQ multiplex PCR, lists solely in-frame clones and lacks some. The sample carries 25,000 to 35,000 clones, around 83% recorded once. CDR3 size: 12 residues. Trimming removed 5 bases from V and 2 bases from J, with 7 bases in between. Germline assignment: CDR1 MNHNS and CDR2 SASEGT. The clonotype originates from a human donor in good health. V is TRBV6-1 and J is TRBJ2-7; D is ambiguous. The sequenced sample consisted of naive CD4+ T cells from blood. Subset noted: CD45RA+ naive T cells. As DNA, the CDR3 is TGTGCCAGCAGTACTTATCCCTACGAGCAGTACTTC. It yields the protein CASSTYPYEQYF.